This TCR beta chain appears in the sequencing data of a study of shared clonotypes between healthy human individuals. The CDR3 spans 13 residues. V gave up 1 base and J gave up 2 bases, with 6 bases separating them. The germline CDR1 and CDR2 sequences are LNHDA and SQIVND (reference sequence). Per the original data handling: Filtering differed since immunoSEQ provided only junctions, with no quality scores. The data were produced by immunoSEQ multiplex PCR, yet TCRdb's version contains in-frame clones alone and is incomplete. Clonal size and the V and J genes are those of that table, whereas D and trimming came from the DNA. The top ten hold 24% of the sample, which has 110,000 or so clones, under 70% seen once.

V and J are TRBV19 and TRBJ2-7; D is unresolved. The source of this sequence is a woman in her thirties in good health. The sample taken for sequencing was memory CD8+ T cells sorted from blood. The subset is: CD45RO+ cells pooled with CCR7-negative TemRA cells. CDR3 in DNA: TGTGCCAGTAGTATAGCTGGCCCCTACGAGCAGTACTTC. Protein product: CASSIAGPYEQYF.